This entry lists 18 T cell receptor beta chains sequenced from one sample in a study of early T cells in non-severe SARS-CoV-2 infection. TCRdb processed the 5' RACE reads anew with MiXCR; each CDR3 protein has one entry. The sample has approximately 83,000 distinct CDR3 sequences; around 15% are singletons. Sequencing was done on a sample of whole blood. The receptors come from an adult who was a healthcare worker with PCR-confirmed SARS-CoV-2 infection or an uninfected control (not recorded which).

This clonotype was seen more than once but under ten times. The chain joins TRBV20-1 to TRBJ2-3; 7 bases are shared with TRBD2. Germline CDR1 reads DFQATT; CDR2 reads SNEGSKA (reference sequence). The CDR3 consists of 15 residues. Trimming removed 2 bases from V and 7 bases from J; junction bases left unmatched: 12. CDR3 bases: TGCAGTGCTAGACTTACGACTAGCTTGGGGAATACGCAGTATTTT. It encodes CSARLTTSLGNTQYF.

The rearrangement joins TRBV10-1 to TRBJ1-1, with TRBD1 identical over 8 bases. The CDR3 contains 13 residues. The V gene end was trimmed by 8 bases and the J gene end by 7 bases; junction bases not matched to a gene: 9. Germline lookup yields CDR1 WNHNN and CDR2 SYGVQD (reference sequence). The CDR3 spells CASPVQGGYEAFF. CDR3 coding DNA: TGCGCCAGCCCCGTACAGGGGGGATATGAAGCTTTCTTT.

There are many counts of this clonotype. The rearrangement uses TRBV18 and TRBJ2-3; the D is unclear. This CDR3 has 12 amino acids. V gave up 1 base and J gave up 4 bases, with 3 bases separating them. Germline loops: CDR1 KGHSH, CDR2 LQKENI. The CDR3 DNA is TGTGCCAGCTCACCACAGGCAGATACGCAGTATTTT. Translated: CASSPQADTQYF.

This clonotype was picked up a small number of times. In DNA form, the CDR3 reads TGTGCCAGCAGCTTAGTGGGGGACGTAGCGCGCAATCAGCCCCAGCATTTT. It encodes CASSLVGDVARNQPQHF. J is TRBJ1-5 and V is TRBV7-2, with D perhaps TRBD1 (5 bases). This CDR3 is 17 amino acids long. V dropped 1 base and J dropped 2 bases, with 15 bases sitting between them. The germline CDR1 and CDR2 sequences are SGHTA and FQGNSA.

This clonotype was observed a few times. The V gene is TRBV6-2 or TRBV6-3, the J gene TRBJ2-3, with 10 bases lining up with TRBD1. CDR1 MNHEY and CDR2 SVGEGT come from the germline V gene. The trim removed 4 bases at V and 0 bases at J, leaving 1 base unmatched. This CDR3 comprises 15 residues. In nucleotides, the CDR3 is TGTGCCAGCAGTTCGGGACAGGGGAGCACAGATACGCAGTATTTT. It codes for CASSSGQGSTDTQYF.

In its sample, this clonotype was seen many times. The chain employs TRBV11-1 and TRBJ2-3, with TRBD2 matching 7 bases. CDR3 length: 16 residues. Germline V gene data show CDR1 as SGHAT and CDR2 as FQDESV (reference sequence). V lost 5 bases to trimming and J lost 1 base; unmatched junction nucleotides: 9. CDR3 nucleotide sequence: TGTGCCAGCAGCCCCTGGGGAGGGGCCCGCACAGATACGCAGTATTTT. It encodes CASSPWGGARTDTQYF.

This clonotype was counted a few times. This chain links TRBV6-5 with TRBJ1-3; a possible D gene is TRBD1 (5 bases). The CDR3 loop spans 14 amino acids. Germline values: CDR1 MNHEY, CDR2 SVGAGI. V lost 5 bases, J lost 0 bases, and 8 bases lay in between. For the CDR3, the DNA is TGTGCCAGCAGTGCTAGGGGCTCTGGAAACACCATATATTTT. Protein sequence: CASSARGSGNTIYF.

This clonotype was seen more than once but under ten times. The V and J genes are TRBV2 and TRBJ2-5; D gene ambiguous. Germline V gene lookup returns CDR1 SNHLY and CDR2 FYNNEI. Trimming took 5 bases from V and 1 from J, leaving 14 bases between them. The CDR3 spans 15 residues. CDR3 in amino acids: CASSRKSLGQETQYF. As DNA, the CDR3 is TGTGCCAGCAGTCGGAAATCCCTTGGCCAAGAGACCCAGTACTTC.

Only a few counts were recorded for this clonotype. The chain uses TRBV6-6 and TRBJ2-3, with D possibly matching TRBD2 (6 bases). V lost 5 bases to trimming and J lost 2 bases, with 14 bases between them. The germline gives CDR1 MNHNY, CDR2 SVGAGI (reference sequence). The CDR3 spans 15 residues. The CDR3 DNA is TGTGCCAGCAGTGCGCGGGCGGGGCTCACAGATACGCAGTATTTT. Translation: CASSARAGLTDTQYF.

This clonotype occurred a few times. The chain is built from TRBV5-1 and TRBJ2-2; D is ambiguous. The V and J ends lost 3 bases and 5 bases respectively, with 8 bases between them. The CDR3 consists of 13 residues. From germline, CDR1 is SGHRS and CDR2 YFSETQ. CDR3 in amino acids: CASSWVTTGELFF. The CDR3, as DNA: TGCGCCAGCAGCTGGGTTACGACCGGGGAGCTGTTTTTT.

V usage is TRBV27 and J usage is TRBJ1-6, with D hard to call. Trimming shortened V by 9 bases and J by 0 bases, and 12 bases separated the two germline ends. Germline CDR1 and CDR2: MNHEY and SMNVEV (reference sequence). This CDR3 has 15 residues. The CDR3: CASRERGSYNSPLHF. The CDR3 DNA is TGTGCCAGTAGGGAACGGGGCTCCTATAATTCACCCCTCCACTTT.

In its sample, this clonotype was seen a few times. The chain couples TRBV28 to TRBJ2-7; weak D call: TRBD1 (5 bases). The CDR3 spans 13 residues. The germline V gene has CDR1 MDHEN and CDR2 SYDVKM. Trimming removed 8 bases at V and 1 base at J, with 12 bases between. The chain's CDR3 is CASGRTPSYEQYF. As DNA, the CDR3 is TGTGCCAGCGGACGGACACCATCCTACGAGCAGTACTTC. Combining the CDR3 with reference TRBV28 and TRBJ2-7 gives the whole variable domain DVKVTQSSRYLVKRTGEKVFLECVQDMDHENMFWYRQDPGLGLRLIYFSYDVKMKEKGDIPEGYSVSREKKERFSLILESASTNQTSMYLCASGRTPSYEQYFGPGTRLTVT.

The rearrangement links TRBV4-3 to TRBJ2-3, with 10 bases identical to TRBD2. This CDR3 is built from 17 residues. The junction had 7 bases not matched to a gene; V was cut back by 0 bases and J by 4 bases. CDR1 is LGHNA and CDR2 is YSLEER in the germline V gene. The CDR3 region is CASSQDTASGGPDTQYF. The CDR3, as DNA: TGCGCCAGCAGCCAAGATACGGCTAGCGGGGGCCCAGATACGCAGTATTTT.

The chain combines TRBV2 with TRBJ2-5; D is unclear. Trimming cost V 6 bases and J 5 bases, with 4 bases left between them. The CDR3 is 10 amino acids. Looked up from germline, CDR1 is SNHLY and CDR2 is FYNNEI. As DNA, the CDR3 is TGTGCCAGCAGGGAGGAGACCCAGTACTTC. As protein: CASREETQYF.

CDR3 protein: CASSRSGLSGETQYF. CDR3 sequence (DNA): TGTGCCAGCAGCCGCAGTGGGCTTTCAGGAGAGACCCAGTACTTC. J is TRBJ2-5 and V is TRBV6-2 or TRBV6-3; D is unclear. Trimming took off 6 bases at V and 4 bases at J, with 18 bases between the two ends. From germline, CDR1 is MNHEY and CDR2 SVGEGT. The CDR3 is 15 residues long.

The CDR3 sequence is CASSIQGMNTEAFF. The CDR3 DNA reads as TGTGCCAGCAGTATACAGGGGATGAACACTGAAGCTTTCTTT. The chain recombines TRBV2 with TRBJ1-1; 7 bases are shared with TRBD1. The junction had 3 bases not matched to a gene; V was cut back by 5 bases and J by 0 bases. From germline, CDR1 is SNHLY and CDR2 FYNNEI. The CDR3 contains 14 residues.

V usage is TRBV5-1 and J usage is TRBJ2-3; 9 bases map to TRBD1. The germline V gene has CDR1 SGHRS and CDR2 YFSETQ. This CDR3 comprises 16 residues. V gave up 2 bases and J gave up 3 bases; unmatched junction bases: 7. For the CDR3, the DNA is TGCGCCAGCAGCTTCGGGACAGGGTTGACAACAGATACGCAGTATTTT. It translates to CASSFGTGLTTDTQYF.

The chain links TRBV7-8 to TRBJ2-7; tentatively, D is TRBD1 (5 bases). Trimming took off 1 base at V and 4 bases at J, with 14 bases between the two ends. The CDR3 runs 15 residues. Germline V gene lookup returns CDR1 SGHVS and CDR2 FQNEAQ. In nucleotides, the CDR3 is TGTGCCAGCAGCTTAGGTACTAAGGGGTGGTACGAGCAGTACTTC. Translation gives CASSLGTKGWYEQYF. Complete variable domain (other parts from reference TRBV7-8 and TRBJ2-7): GAGVSQSPRYKVAKRGQDVALRCDPISGHVSLFWYQQALGQGPEFLTYFQNEAQLDKSGLPSDRFFAERPEGSVSTLKIQRTQQEDSAVYLCASSLGTKGWYEQYFGPGTRLTVT.